Listed below are T cell receptor beta chains from one sample, sequenced in a study of sequential checkpoint blockade in melanoma. Some clones are missing from TCRdb's copy, which holds only in-frame ones; the method was immunoSEQ multiplex PCR. The sample includes 7,700 or so clones, less than 65% seen only once; the top ten take approximately 8.9%. This sample comprised CD8+ T cells sorted from blood (inferred from file names), obtained from a patient given nivolumab and ipilimumab in sequence. Source of these receptors: a human donor with melanoma. The CDR3 runs from the conserved cysteine through the conserved F or W. A D gene is named only where the DNA matches it firmly. Clone size is not always given. Where it is, it says once, few, many or a class for expanded clones.

size: medium-sized; J: TRBJ2-1; D: -; V: TRBV12-2; DNA: TGTGCAAGTCGCTTATCCCCGGACCCCCCCGGGACTAGCGGCTACAATGAGCAGTTCTTC; CDR3: CASRLSPDPPGTSGYNEQFF
size: -; J: TRBJ1-2; D: TRBD1; V: TRBV4-3; DNA: TGCGCCAGCAGCCAAGAAAGGACAGGGATCTATGGCTACACCTTC; CDR3: CASSQERTGIYGYTF
size: -; J: TRBJ1-1; D: TRBD1; V: TRBV4-3; DNA: TGCGCCAGCAGCCAAGCAGCGGTGACAGGGAACTCTGAAGCTTTCTTT; CDR3: CASSQAAVTGNSEAFF
size: -; J: TRBJ2-7; D: -; V: TRBV15; DNA: TGTGCCACCAGCAGAGAAGGCGGTGTTTACGAGCAGTACTTC; CDR3: CATSREGGVYEQYF
size: -; J: TRBJ2-7; D: -; V: TRBV4-1; DNA: TGCGCCAGCGCGCTTGGGCGGGAATTTGGAGAGCAGTACTTC; CDR3: CASALGREFGEQYF
size: few; J: TRBJ2-7; D: -; V: TRBV29-1; DNA: TGCAGCGCCACAGGGGGGGAATCCTACGAGCAGTACTTC; CDR3: CSATGGESYEQYF
size: -; J: TRBJ1-1; D: -; V: TRBV5-1; DNA: TGCGCCAGCAGCCAGACAGGCCGGAACACTGAAGCTTTCTTT; CDR3: CASSQTGRNTEAFF
size: -; J: TRBJ1-1; D: TRBD1; V: TRBV27; DNA: TGTGCCAGCAAAATATGGCAGGACAGGGAAACTGAAGCTTTCTTT; CDR3: CASKIWQDRETEAFF
size: few; J: TRBJ2-7; D: -; V: TRBV11-2; DNA: TGTGCCAGCAGCCCCCAGGGGAAGGTTTACGAGCAGTACTTC; CDR3: CASSPQGKVYEQYF
size: few; J: TRBJ2-7; D: -; V: TRBV14; DNA: TGTGCCAGCAGCCAATACGGGGGAGTTCTCTACGAGCAGTACTTC; CDR3: CASSQYGGVLYEQYF
size: -; J: TRBJ1-2; D: -; V: TRBV4-1; DNA: TGCGCCAGCAGCCAAGATCGGGGGTCTGATGGCTACACCTTC; CDR3: CASSQDRGSDGYTF
size: -; J: TRBJ1-2; D: TRBD1; V: TRBV27; DNA: TGTGCCAGCAGTCCTATAGTGGGGACAGATCCTAACTATGGCTACACCTTC; CDR3: CASSPIVGTDPNYGYTF
size: -; J: TRBJ1-5; D: -; V: TRBV2; DNA: TGTGCCAGCAGTGACTTAGTGGGGGGGAGCAATCAGCCCCAGCATTTT; CDR3: CASSDLVGGSNQPQHF
size: medium-sized; J: TRBJ2-1; D: TRBD2; V: TRBV5-4; DNA: TGTGCCAGCAGCTCCGGACTAGCGGATAAGTTCTTC; CDR3: CASSSGLADKFF
size: few; J: TRBJ1-5; D: -; V: TRBV27; DNA: TGTGCCAGCAGTCCCAACAATCAGCCCCAGCATTTT; CDR3: CASSPNNQPQHF
size: -; J: TRBJ2-7; D: TRBD2; V: TRBV6-5; DNA: TGTGCCAGCAGTTACGGGAGCGGGAGGGCCTACGAGCAGTACTTC; CDR3: CASSYGSGRAYEQYF
size: -; J: TRBJ1-1; D: TRBD1; V: TRBV19; DNA: TGTGCCACGACAGGGGGTTGGACTGAAGCTTTCTTT; CDR3: CATTGGWTEAFF
size: few; J: TRBJ2-7; D: TRBD2; V: TRBV14; DNA: TGTGCCAGCAGCCAAGTAGTGGCGGGAGGGCGCGAGCAGTACTTC; CDR3: CASSQVVAGGREQYF
size: -; J: TRBJ2-1; D: -; V: TRBV28; DNA: TGTGCCAGCGGTCTTAGGGGGTTGGATGAGCAGTTCTTC; CDR3: CASGLRGLDEQFF
size: -; J: TRBJ1-2; D: TRBD1; V: TRBV10-3; DNA: TGTGCCATCAGTGAGTCTGGGACAGGGGTTAGACTAGCTAACTATGGCTACACCTTC; CDR3: CAISESGTGVRLANYGYTF